This TCR beta chain was recovered during a study of human T cells and chemical hapten exposure. About the study: From small differences in pooled library volume came most of the variation in per-sample TCR yields.

This clonotype came up many times. Its target is unknown. CDR1 and CDR2 from the germline V gene are SGHRS and YFSETQ. Unmatched junction bases numbered 6, after V lost 1 base and J lost 8 bases. CDR3 length: 14 amino acids. Study outcomes and limitations: Unchanged with DPC sensitization were TCRs above 1 in 1000 frequency.

The library attached unique molecular identifiers to individual cDNA molecules. In the original processing: Ranging from roughly 23,224 to 700,000, TCR counts per sample had a median value of roughly 96,000. TCRdb ran MiXCR on the RACE reads and lists one entry per CDR3 protein. These V and J calls originate from TCRdb's pipeline instead of the authors' own analysis. The table records tens of thousands of distinct CDR3 sequences, less than 5.5% of them present only once. Specified time point: healthy volunteer bleed at 6 weeks. Total RNA was isolated from unfractionated whole blood. This sequence originates from a human donor in good health. Some clones in this sample may be carry-over from other donors' samples. The chain combines TRBV5-1 with TRBJ2-4; 7 bases fit TRBD1. What was sequenced was whole blood. The DNA of the CDR3 is TGCGCCAGCAGCTTGAACAGGGGATCGCACATTCAGTACTTC. Amino acid sequence: CASSLNRGSHIQYF.